The sequence of this T cell receptor beta chain was determined in a study of blood T cells in healthy people across ages. After removal of 1 base from V and 6 bases from J, the junction contained 7 bases not matched to a gene. This CDR3 region has 17 residues. The germline CDR1 and CDR2 sequences are LGHDT and YNNKEL (reference sequence). Each sample yielded at least 5.5 micrograms of PBMC total RNA. Next came a second PCR, run for about 6 to 12 cycles, which used a sample-barcoded 5' primer along with a J-beta primer mix. TCRdb independently ran MiXCR on the 5' RACE reads; one entry per CDR3 protein. The table has 1.2 million to 1.5 million distinct CDR3 sequences, around two fifths seen once.

The chain joins TRBV3-1 to TRBJ2-3, with TRBD2 identical over 13 bases. Sequences were obtained from blood. The TCR sequence derives from a woman aged 18 to 35 in good health. CDR3 sequence (DNA): TGTGCCAGCAGCCAAGGAAGGACTAGCGGGAGAGGGGATACGCAGTATTTT. This encodes CASSQGRTSGRGDTQYF.